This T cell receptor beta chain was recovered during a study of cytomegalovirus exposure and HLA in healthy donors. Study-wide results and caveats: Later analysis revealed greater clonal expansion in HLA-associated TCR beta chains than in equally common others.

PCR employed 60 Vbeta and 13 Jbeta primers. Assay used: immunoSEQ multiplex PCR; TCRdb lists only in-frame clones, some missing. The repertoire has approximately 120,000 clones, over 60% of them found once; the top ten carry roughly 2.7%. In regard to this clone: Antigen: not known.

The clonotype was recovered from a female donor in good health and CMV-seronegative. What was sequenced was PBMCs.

The DNA of the CDR3 is TGTGCCAGCAGGGGGGCTGTGCAGCTAAGCTCCTACGAGCAGTACTTC. Residues: CASRGAVQLSSYEQYF. The chain joins TRBV2 to TRBJ2-7; D might be TRBD1 (6 bases). Trimming took 6 bases from V and 0 from J, leaving 18 bases between them. This CDR3 spans 16 amino acids. Germline assignment: CDR1 SNHLY and CDR2 FYNNEI.